This T cell receptor (beta chain) was observed in a study of T cell responses to AZD1222 COVID-19 vaccine. Background on the study: Both about-4-week and about-12-week second-dose recipients were combined.

The CDR3 has 14 amino acids. Germline-derived CDR1 and CDR2 are LNHDA and SQIVND (reference sequence). V was clipped by 5 bases and J by 4 bases; unmatched bases: 7. Measured with immunoSEQ multiplex PCR; TCRdb has only the in-frame clones, and not every one. The profile shows approximately 100,000 clones, approximately 91% of them singletons. The sequencing used peripheral blood, collected on day 0 of AZD1222 vaccination. The chain has TRBV19 and TRBJ1-1, with 7 nucleotides matching TRBD1. The sequence came from an adult in good health. As DNA, the CDR3 is TGTGCCAGTAGTTTCACAGGGGCGACCACTGAAGCTTTCTTT. Translated, it gives CASSFTGATTEAFF.